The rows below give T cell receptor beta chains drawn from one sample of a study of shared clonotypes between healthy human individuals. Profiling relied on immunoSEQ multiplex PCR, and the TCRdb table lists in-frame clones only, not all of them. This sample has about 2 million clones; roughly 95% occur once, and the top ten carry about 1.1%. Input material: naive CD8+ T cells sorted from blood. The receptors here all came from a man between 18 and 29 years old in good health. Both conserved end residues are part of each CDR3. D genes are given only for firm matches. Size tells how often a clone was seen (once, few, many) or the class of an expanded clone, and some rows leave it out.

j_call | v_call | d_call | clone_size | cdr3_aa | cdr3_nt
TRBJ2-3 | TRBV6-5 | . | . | CASSYFGGSTDTQYF | TGTGCCAGCAGTTACTTTGGCGGGAGCACAGATACGCAGTATTTT
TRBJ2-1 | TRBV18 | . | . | CASSPDPYNEQFF | TGTGCCAGCTCACCCGACCCCTACAATGAGCAGTTCTTC
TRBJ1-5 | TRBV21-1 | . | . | CASCGHPISNQPQHF | TGTGCCAGCTGCGGACATCCCATTAGCAATCAGCCCCAGCATTTT
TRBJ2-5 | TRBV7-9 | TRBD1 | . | CASSLVGQGEETQYF | TGTGCCAGCAGCTTAGTAGGCCAGGGGGAAGAGACCCAGTACTTC
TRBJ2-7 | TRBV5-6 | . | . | CASRLQGGEQYF | TGTGCCAGCAGACTACAGGGCGGCGAGCAGTACTTC
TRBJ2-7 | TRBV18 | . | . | CASSPEGLDPYEQYF | TGTGCCAGCTCACCGGAGGGACTTGACCCCTACGAGCAGTACTTC
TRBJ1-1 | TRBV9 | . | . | CASSPPTSEAFF | TGTGCCAGCAGCCCCCCAACAAGTGAAGCTTTCTTT
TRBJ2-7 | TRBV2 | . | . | CASRDRRNYEQYF | TGTGCCAGCAGGGACCGACGCAACTACGAGCAGTACTTC
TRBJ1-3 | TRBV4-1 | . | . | CASSQEAWQGYTIYF | TGCGCCAGCAGCCAAGAAGCATGGCAGGGGTACACCATATATTTT
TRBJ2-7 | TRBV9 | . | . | CASSVGSGSSYEQYF | TGTGCCAGCAGCGTAGGTTCAGGGAGCTCCTACGAGCAGTACTTC
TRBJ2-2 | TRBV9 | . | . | CASSVGEQRTNTGELFF | TGTGCCAGCAGCGTAGGAGAGCAGCGGACGAACACCGGGGAGCTGTTTTTT
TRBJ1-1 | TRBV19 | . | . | CASSIPEDGPNTEAFF | TGTGCCAGTAGTATTCCCGAGGACGGCCCGAACACTGAAGCTTTCTTT
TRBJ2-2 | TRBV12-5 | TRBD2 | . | CASGLLAGGANTGELFF | TGTGCTAGTGGTCTCCTAGCGGGAGGCGCGAACACCGGGGAGCTGTTTTTT
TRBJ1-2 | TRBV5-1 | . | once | CASSLVQGVYQGYTF | TGCGCCAGCAGCTTGGTGCAGGGTGTGTATCAGGGCTACACCTTC
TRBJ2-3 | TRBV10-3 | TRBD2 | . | CAIKGLAGTDTQYF | TGTGCCATCAAGGGACTAGCGGGCACAGATACGCAGTATTTT